This passage covers 3 T cell receptor beta chains from one sample sequenced in a study of blood T cell repertoires in COVID-19. Assay used: immunoSEQ multiplex PCR; TCRdb lists only in-frame clones, some missing. The sample includes about 200,000 clones, 84% seen only once; the top ten take roughly 13%. Sequencing was done on a sample of peripheral blood. The source is a human donor in a cohort sampled during active COVID-19.

The V and J genes are TRBV6-5 and TRBJ1-4; D is possibly TRBD1 (6 bases). In germline, CDR1 is MNHEY, CDR2 SVGAGI. The ends were cut back, 0 bases at V and 3 bases at J, with 11 bases in the middle. The CDR3 contains 16 residues. CDR3 DNA: TGTGCCAGCAGTTACTCCGGGGGGCGGGCTAATGAAAAACTGTTTTTT. Its translation is CASSYSGGRANEKLFF.

J is TRBJ2-7 and V is TRBV28, with D uncertain. V was trimmed by 2 bases and J by 9 bases, leaving 11 bases between them. Germline assignment: CDR1 MDHEN and CDR2 SYDVKM. The CDR3 is made up of 12 amino acids. CDR3 coding DNA: TGTGCCAGCAGTTTAGTCCGATTCGGGCAGTACTTC. It specifies CASSLVRFGQYF.

Comments on this clone: At one of its ends the junction is not consistent with the germline gene, which may arise from a read error. J is TRBJ2-2 and V is TRBV19, with D possibly being TRBD2 (6 bases). Germline CDR1 and CDR2: LNHDA and SQIVND (reference sequence). The CDR3 extends over 15 amino acids. The CDR3 loop is CASSPGTSNTGELFF. The CDR3 coding sequence is TGTGCCAGTAGTCCCGGGACTTCGAATACCGGGGAGCTGTTTTTT.